The 20 T cell receptor beta chains below were found in one sample sequenced in a study of blood T cell repertoires in COVID-19. Only in-frame clones appear in the TCRdb table, and some are missing; sequencing was by immunoSEQ multiplex PCR. In the table there are approximately 210,000 clones, 70% to 90% of which are singletons. The sample comprised PBMCs or T cells enriched from blood (not recorded which). All receptors come from a woman between 50 and 59 years old with acute COVID-19.

The chain uses TRBV5-1 and TRBJ1-3; D not resolved. The germline V and J ends were trimmed by 0 bases and 4 bases, with 14 bases remaining between them. The CDR3 runs 16 residues. Looked up from germline, CDR1 is SGHRS and CDR2 is YFSETQ. The CDR3 DNA is TGCGCCAGCAGCTTGGTTGGCCCCCATCTGGGAAACACCATATATTTT. Translation: CASSLVGPHLGNTIYF.

V gene TRBV28 combines with J gene TRBJ1-2; D is possibly TRBD1 (5 bases). Per the germline V gene, CDR1 is MDHEN and CDR2 is SYDVKM. V was clipped by 2 bases and J by 8 bases, with 12 bases between them. This CDR3 has 13 residues. DNA of the CDR3: TGTGCCAGCAGTTTACAGGGCTTTTCCGGCTACACCTTC. It encodes CASSLQGFSGYTF.

The table lists this clone with a count of one. The chain has TRBV5-6 and TRBJ1-1, with TRBD1 as a possible D gene (5 bases). In germline, CDR1 is SGHDT, CDR2 YYEEEE. This CDR3 contains 16 residues. The V end was cut by 0 bases, the J end by 1 base, with 13 bases between. The CDR3 DNA reads TGTGCCAGCAGCTTGGCCCCTCAGGGCTCGAACACTGAAGCTTTCTTT. It codes for CASSLAPQGSNTEAFF.

The chain combines TRBV6-2 or TRBV6-3 with TRBJ2-7; 12 nucleotides agree with TRBD1. The germline gives CDR1 MNHEY, CDR2 SVGEGT. V was pared by 6 bases and J by 5 bases, with 11 bases of the junction left unmatched. The CDR3 contains 16 residues. The CDR3 DNA is TGTGCCAGCAGCACTCCGGGACAGGGGGCATTACACGAGCAGTACTTC. This sequence encodes CASSTPGQGALHEQYF.

This chain's CDR3 is CASSLSLAGVTGELFF. The CDR3 coding sequence is TGTGCCAGCAGTTTATCTCTAGCGGGAGTCACCGGGGAGCTGTTTTTT. This rearrangement joins TRBV27 to TRBJ2-2, with 10 bases identical to TRBD2. The CDR3 sequence is 16 residues long. V was pared by 0 bases and J by 4 bases, with 2 bases of the junction left unmatched. CDR1 is MNHEY, CDR2 SMNVEV, per germline (reference sequence).

This clone was counted once. This rearrangement joins TRBV2 to TRBJ1-1, with D unclear. Trimming took 3 bases from V and 1 from J, leaving 6 bases between them. This CDR3 spans 13 amino acids. Germline-derived CDR1 and CDR2 are SNHLY and FYNNEI. Written as DNA, the CDR3 is TGTGCCAGCAGTGATAGTCAGAACACTGAAGCTTTCTTT. It encodes CASSDSQNTEAFF. Using reference TRBV2 and TRBJ1-1 for the parts outside the CDR3, the full variable domain is EPEVTQTPSHQVTQMGQEVILRCVPISNHLYFYWYRQILGQKVEFLVSFYNNEISEKSEIFDDQFSVERPDGSNFTLKIRSTKLEDSAMYFCASSDSQNTEAFFGQGTRLTVV.

The chain carries TRBV14 and TRBJ2-2; no reliable D call. The CDR3 is 13 amino acids. CDR1 and CDR2 from the germline V gene are SGHDN and FVKESK. The germline V and J ends were trimmed by 2 bases and 4 bases, with 5 bases remaining between them. The CDR3 DNA reads as TGTGCCAGCAGCCAACGAGTCACCGGGGAGCTGTTTTTT. This codes for CASSQRVTGELFF.

This sequence joins TRBV19 and TRBJ2-7; 14 bases are a match to TRBD2. Trimming took 6 bases from V and 7 from J; bases not matched to a gene: 8. Germline lookup yields CDR1 LNHDA and CDR2 SQIVND (reference sequence). The CDR3 contains 15 residues. This chain's CDR3 is CASRMTSGRAREQYF. The CDR3 DNA reads as TGTGCCAGTAGGATGACTAGCGGGAGGGCCCGGGAGCAGTACTTC. Complete variable domain (other parts from reference TRBV19 and TRBJ2-7): DGGITQSPKYLFRKEGQNVTLSCEQNLNHDAMYWYRQDPGQGLRLIYYSQIVNDFQKGDIAEGYSVSREKKESFPLTVTSAQKNPTAFYLCASRMTSGRAREQYFGPGTRLTVT.

The rearrangement joins TRBV28 to TRBJ2-5; 11 bases map to TRBD1. This CDR3 is 14 amino acids long. The J segment lost 2 bases and the V segment lost 5 bases, leaving 1 base of the junction unmatched. Germline CDR1 reads MDHEN; CDR2 reads SYDVKM. The chain's CDR3 is CASSRDRGQETQYF. The CDR3 DNA follows: TGTGCCAGCAGTCGGGACAGGGGGCAAGAGACCCAGTACTTC.

This sequence joins TRBV5-1 and TRBJ1-3, with D perhaps matching TRBD1 (6 bases). The V gene's germline CDR1 is SGHRS and CDR2 YFSETQ. V shed 1 base and J shed 0 bases, with 14 bases lying between them. CDR3 size: 17 residues. The CDR3, as DNA: TGCGCCAGCAGCTTGAGTAGTGCAGGGGACTCTGGAAACACCATATATTTT. Its protein product is CASSLSSAGDSGNTIYF.

The V gene is TRBV28, the J gene TRBJ1-4; TRBD1 aligns across 10 bases. The ends lost 6 bases at V and 6 bases at J; junction bases unmatched: 7. Germline lookup yields CDR1 MDHEN and CDR2 SYDVKM. The CDR3 has 15 residues. This CDR3 reads CASSRQGAEDEKLFF. DNA of the CDR3: TGTGCCAGCAGCCGACAGGGGGCGGAGGATGAAAAACTGTTTTTT. Drawing the rest from reference TRBV28 and TRBJ1-4, the complete variable domain is DVKVTQSSRYLVKRTGEKVFLECVQDMDHENMFWYRQDPGLGLRLIYFSYDVKMKEKGDIPEGYSVSREKKERFSLILESASTNQTSMYLCASSRQGAEDEKLFFGSGTQLSVL.

V is TRBV5-5 and J is TRBJ1-2, with 8 positions matching TRBD1. The V segment lost 3 bases and the J segment 5 bases; nucleotides outside the gene matches: 9. Germline V CDR1 and CDR2: SGHKS, YYEKEE (reference sequence). This CDR3 is built from 15 residues. The DNA for the CDR3 is TGTGCCAGCAGCTCAATTTCGAGACAGGGGTATGGCTACACCTTC. It yields the protein CASSSISRQGYGYTF.

This clone was seen only a few times. The rearrangement uses TRBV7-9 and TRBJ1-6, with TRBD1 matching over 7 bases. Germline lookup yields CDR1 SEHNR and CDR2 FQNEAQ (reference sequence). The V and J ends lost 3 bases and 7 bases, in that order; junction bases with no gene match: 6. CDR3 size: 15 residues. The CDR3 DNA reads TGTGCCAGCAGCTTCACTCGACAGGGAAATTCACCCCTCCACTTT. Its protein product is CASSFTRQGNSPLHF.

The chain links TRBV20-1 to TRBJ2-1; D is undetermined. The CDR3 covers 12 residues. Trimming pared 3 bases from V and 4 bases from J, leaving 7 bases between. Germline lookup yields CDR1 DFQATT and CDR2 SNEGSKA (reference sequence). CDR3 residues: CSASPRYNEQFF. The CDR3 DNA sequence: TGCAGTGCTAGTCCGCGGTACAATGAGCAGTTCTTC.

V gene TRBV2 combines with J gene TRBJ2-1; tentative D call: TRBD2 (6 bases). There are 13 residues in the CDR3. Per germline, CDR1 SNHLY and CDR2 FYNNEI. The V gene lost 6 bases and the J gene lost 8 bases, with 14 bases spanning the gap. This CDR3 reads CASRLSGSHEQFF. In DNA form, the CDR3 reads TGTGCCAGCAGATTGTCCGGGAGCCATGAGCAGTTCTTC.

Only one count was recorded for this clone. The chain uses TRBV28 and TRBJ2-7; 9 nucleotides align to TRBD1. The germline CDR1 and CDR2 sequences are MDHEN and SYDVKM. The CDR3 covers 15 residues. Trimming cost V 4 bases and J 7 bases; bases outside gene matches: 11. CDR3: CASSSSGTGTKEQYF. Written as DNA, the CDR3 is TGTGCCAGCAGTTCATCCGGGACAGGGACGAAAGAGCAGTACTTC. The whole variable domain, remainder taken from reference TRBV28 and TRBJ2-7, is DVKVTQSSRYLVKRTGEKVFLECVQDMDHENMFWYRQDPGLGLRLIYFSYDVKMKEKGDIPEGYSVSREKKERFSLILESASTNQTSMYLCASSSSGTGTKEQYFGPGTRLTVT.

The rearrangement uses TRBV11-2 and TRBJ2-3; D gene unclear. The CDR3 covers 15 residues. With 2 bases removed from V and 4 bases from J, the gap between germline ends came to 13 bases. Germline CDR1 reads SGHAT; CDR2 reads FQNNGV. The DNA for the CDR3 is TGTGCCAGCAGCTTATATTTGGTTGGGCCAGATACGCAGTATTTT. Its translation: CASSLYLVGPDTQYF. Full variable domain (outside the CDR3, taken from reference TRBV11-2 and TRBJ2-3): EAGVAQSPRYKIIEKRQSVAFWCNPISGHATLYWYQQILGQGPKLLIQFQNNGVVDDSQLPKDRFSAERLKGVDSTLKIQPAKLEDSAVYLCASSLYLVGPDTQYFGPGTRLTVL.

V and J are TRBV5-4 and TRBJ2-5, with D tentatively TRBD1 (6 bases). V lost 5 bases and J lost 2, with 10 bases in between. Germline CDR1 and CDR2: SGHNT and YYREEE (reference sequence). The CDR3 has 13 amino acids. The CDR3 nucleotides read TGTGCCAGCAGGGGACATACACAAGAGACCCAGTACTTC. It codes for CASRGHTQETQYF.

This chain links TRBV19 with TRBJ1-1, with 8 nucleotides matching TRBD1. The trim removed 8 bases at V and 8 bases at J, leaving 10 bases unmatched. The CDR3 length is 13 residues. Per the germline V gene, CDR1 is LNHDA and CDR2 is SQIVND (reference sequence). The CDR3 loop is CASLGQGFLEAFF. CDR3 in DNA: TGTGCCAGTCTTGGACAGGGTTTTCTGGAAGCTTTCTTT.

This chain joins TRBV4-2 and TRBJ1-5, with 9 bases matching TRBD1. The germline gives CDR1 LGHNA, CDR2 YNFKEQ. With V trimmed by 0 bases and J by 6 bases, 6 bases remained unmatched. This CDR3 is built from 16 residues. The CDR3 DNA sequence: TGTGCCAGCAGCCAAGATAAGGGACAGGGAGGTCAGCCCCAGCATTTT. The encoded protein is CASSQDKGQGGQPQHF.